Shown below are 10 T cell receptor beta chains from a single sample sequenced in a study of shared clonotypes between healthy human individuals. Only in-frame clones appear in the TCRdb table, and some are missing; sequencing was by immunoSEQ multiplex PCR. The sample yields 2 million to 2.5 million clones, 85% to 95% seen once. The sequenced sample consisted of naive CD4+ T cells from PBMCs. The subset was: CD45RA+ positively selected. The receptors stem from a man aged 18-30 years in good health. Some clones in this sample may be carry-over from other donors' samples.

CDR3 sequence: CAIGSGGLTEAFF. The DNA of the CDR3 is TGTGCCATCGGCTCCGGGGGCCTCACTGAAGCTTTCTTT. This rearrangement joins TRBV10-3 to TRBJ1-1; D is perhaps TRBD1 (6 bases). Per germline, CDR1 ENHRY and CDR2 SYGVKD. The CDR3 totals 13 residues. V lost 8 bases and J 4 bases, leaving 14 bases between the germline ends.

This clone was observed once. The chain uses TRBV7-8 and TRBJ2-1; no clear D gene. CDR3 length: 16 amino acids. The V end was cut by 6 bases, the J end by 1 base, with 16 bases between. Germline CDR1 and CDR2: SGHVS and FQNEAQ. CDR3 nucleotide sequence: TGTGCCAGCAGACTCGGTCTCATTAAGTCCTACAATGAGCAGTTCTTC. It translates to CASRLGLIKSYNEQFF. The variable domain in full, with the rest retrieved from reference TRBV7-8 and TRBJ2-1, is GAGVSQSPRYKVAKRGQDVALRCDPISGHVSLFWYQQALGQGPEFLTYFQNEAQLDKSGLPSDRFFAERPEGSVSTLKIQRTQQEDSAVYLCASRLGLIKSYNEQFFGPGTRLTVL.

The V gene is TRBV7-9, the J gene TRBJ1-2, with 7 bases aligning to TRBD1. V was pared by 2 bases and J by 5 bases, with 5 bases of the junction left unmatched. The CDR3 has 14 residues. Germline CDR1 SEHNR, CDR2 FQNEAQ (reference sequence). The CDR3 region is CASSLTGESYGYTF. CDR3 nucleotides: TGTGCCAGCAGCTTAACAGGGGAAAGTTATGGCTACACCTTC. Full variable domain (rest looked up from reference TRBV7-9 and TRBJ1-2): DTGVSQNPRHKITKRGQNVTFRCDPISEHNRLYWYRQTLGQGPEFLTYFQNEAQLEKSRLLSDRFSAERPKGSFSTLEIQRTEQGDSAMYLCASSLTGESYGYTFGSGTRLTVV.

This clone was recorded only once. Other DNA sequences from this sample encode an identical CDR3 as well. The chain links TRBV9 to TRBJ2-3; 9 nucleotides align to TRBD2. Germline V lookup: CDR1 SGDLS, CDR2 YYNGEE. V was clipped by 2 bases and J by 0 bases; unmatched bases: 1. The CDR3 consists of 15 residues. Here the CDR3 DNA reads TGTGCCAGCAGCGTTACTAGCGGGAGCACAGATACGCAGTATTTT. It yields the protein CASSVTSGSTDTQYF.

V and J are TRBV28 and TRBJ2-7; TRBD2 matches at 12 bases. Germline V gene sequence: CDR1 MDHEN, CDR2 SYDVKM. The V gene end was trimmed by 5 bases and the J gene end by 7 bases; junction bases not matched to a gene: 12. The CDR3 extends over 16 amino acids. The CDR3 DNA sequence: TGTGCCAGCAGTCCCCCCCCACTAGCGGGAGGATGGGAGCAGTACTTC. Its protein product is CASSPPPLAGGWEQYF. The complete variable domain, with remaining parts taken from reference TRBV28 and TRBJ2-7, reads DVKVTQSSRYLVKRTGEKVFLECVQDMDHENMFWYRQDPGLGLRLIYFSYDVKMKEKGDIPEGYSVSREKKERFSLILESASTNQTSMYLCASSPPPLAGGWEQYFGPGTRLTVT.

This sequence joins TRBV18 and TRBJ2-7; D is unresolved. The V end lost 6 bases, the J end lost 5 bases, and 8 bases lay between the germline ends. This CDR3 spans 11 amino acids. Looked up from germline, CDR1 is KGHSH and CDR2 is LQKENI. CDR3 in DNA: TGTGCCAGCTCGTCGACTGACGAGCAGTACTTC. The encoded protein is CASSSTDEQYF.

The V and J genes are TRBV14 and TRBJ2-5, with 9 bases fitting TRBD1. The CDR3 runs to 16 residues. CDR1 is SGHDN, CDR2 FVKESK, per germline. Germline trimming cut 3 bases from V and 6 bases from J; bases unmatched to any gene: 11. As DNA, the CDR3 is TGTGCCAGCAGCCAGGGAACCGGGACAGGGATGAAGACCCAGTACTTC. Protein: CASSQGTGTGMKTQYF. Complete variable domain (other parts from reference TRBV14 and TRBJ2-5): EAGVTQFPSHSVIEKGQTVTLRCDPISGHDNLYWYRRVMGKEIKFLLHFVKESKQDESGMPNNRFLAERTGGTYSTLKVQPAELEDSGVYFCASSQGTGTGMKTQYFGPGTRLLVL.

Here the CDR3 reads CASSLAGPGANVLTF. Here the CDR3 DNA reads TGTGCCAGCAGCTTGGCAGGGCCTGGGGCCAACGTCCTGACTTTC. The chain carries TRBV5-6 and TRBJ2-6; D is possibly TRBD1 (5 bases). Germline-derived CDR1 and CDR2 are SGHDT and YYEEEE. The CDR3 length is 15 residues. V lost 0 bases and J lost 2, with 6 bases in between.

The V and J genes are TRBV7-9 and TRBJ2-3; D ambiguous. The V gene's germline CDR1 is SEHNR and CDR2 FQNEAQ (reference sequence). V lost 1 base and J lost 1, with 9 bases in between. There are 15 residues in the CDR3. CDR3 amino acids: CASSLGPTRTDTQYF. The CDR3 nucleotides are TGTGCCAGCAGCTTAGGGCCGACACGCACAGATACGCAGTATTTT.

The chain has TRBV29-1 and TRBJ2-2; no definite D call. CDR3 length: 13 amino acids. Trimming stripped 4 bases from V and 6 bases from J, with 12 bases between. Germline CDR1 and CDR2: SQVTM and ANQGSEA. CDR3: CSVASVVAGELFF. The DNA of the CDR3 is TGCAGCGTTGCATCGGTGGTAGCCGGGGAGCTGTTTTTT.